The following is a T cell receptor (beta chain) sequence with its context. This sample is part of a study of T cell changes during pregnancy in multiple sclerosis. Using immunoSEQ multiplex PCR, the repertoire was profiled, and TCRdb retains in-frame clones only, with some absent. The profile shows under 50,000 clones, roughly 90% of them singletons. The sample consisted of CD8+ T cells from peripheral blood mononuclear cells, taken before pregnancy. The receptor comes from a female donor with multiple sclerosis, enrolled in a pregnancy study.

In DNA, the CDR3 is TGTGCCAGCAGCCCTCAAGGGGATGGCTACACCTTC. The encoded protein is CASSPQGDGYTF. The J gene is TRBJ1-2, the V gene TRBV27, with TRBD1 as a possible D gene (5 bases). Germline loops: CDR1 MNHEY, CDR2 SMNVEV (reference sequence). Trimming cost V 6 bases and J 6 bases, with 11 bases left between them. The CDR3 extends over 12 amino acids.